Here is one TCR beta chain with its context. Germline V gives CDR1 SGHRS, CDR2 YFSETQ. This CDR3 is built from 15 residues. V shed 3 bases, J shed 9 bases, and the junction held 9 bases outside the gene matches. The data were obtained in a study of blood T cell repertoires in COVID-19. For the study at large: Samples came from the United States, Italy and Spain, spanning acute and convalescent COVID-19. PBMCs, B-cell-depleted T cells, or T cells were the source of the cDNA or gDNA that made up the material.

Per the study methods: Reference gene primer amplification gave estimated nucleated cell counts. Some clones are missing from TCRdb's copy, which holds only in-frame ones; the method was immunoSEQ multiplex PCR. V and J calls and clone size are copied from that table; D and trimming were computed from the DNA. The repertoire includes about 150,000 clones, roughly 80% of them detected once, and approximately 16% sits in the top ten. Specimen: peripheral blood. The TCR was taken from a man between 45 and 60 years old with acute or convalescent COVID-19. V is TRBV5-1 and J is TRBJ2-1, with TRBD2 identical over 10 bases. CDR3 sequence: CASSSISGGAFEQFF. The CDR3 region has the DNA TGCGCCAGCAGCTCCATCAGCGGGGGGGCCTTTGAGCAGTTCTTC.